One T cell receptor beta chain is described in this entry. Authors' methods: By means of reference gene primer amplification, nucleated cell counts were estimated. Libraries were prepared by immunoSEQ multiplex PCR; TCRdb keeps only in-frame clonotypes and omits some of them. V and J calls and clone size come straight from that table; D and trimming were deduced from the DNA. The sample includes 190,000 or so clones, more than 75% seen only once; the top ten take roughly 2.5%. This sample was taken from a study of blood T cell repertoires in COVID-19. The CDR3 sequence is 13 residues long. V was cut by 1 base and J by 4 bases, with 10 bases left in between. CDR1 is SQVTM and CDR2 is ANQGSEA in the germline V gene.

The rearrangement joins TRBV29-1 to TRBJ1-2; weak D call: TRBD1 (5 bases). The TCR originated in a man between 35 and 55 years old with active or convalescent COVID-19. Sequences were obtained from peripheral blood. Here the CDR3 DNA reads TGCAGCGTTGAAGGGGGACTGATCTATGGCTACACCTTC. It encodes CSVEGGLIYGYTF.